This T cell receptor (beta chain) derives from a study of cytomegalovirus exposure and HLA in healthy donors. This PCR relied on a set of 60 Vbeta primers and 13 Jbeta primers. Profiling relied on immunoSEQ multiplex PCR, and the TCRdb table lists in-frame clones only, not all of them. Of around 150,000 clones listed, 79% are singletons. As to this clone: Antigen specificity is unknown.

General study results and limits: An analysis that came later showed most CMV-associated TCR beta chains appearing HLA-restricted. The study put some 150 TCR beta chains on its list as cytomegalovirus-associated. Sequencing artifact likely explains a cluster of highly shared sequence variants. What TCR beta sequences reportedly achieved was accurate prediction of HLA-A and HLA-B alleles in most subjects.

Material: PBMCs. The receptor's source is a man aged 35 to 55 in good health and CMV-seropositive.

CDR3 sequence: CASTLAGGTGELFF. CDR3 bases: TGTGCCAGCACGCTAGCGGGGGGCACCGGGGAGCTGTTTTTT. The V and J genes are TRBV6-5 and TRBJ2-2; 11 nucleotides line up with TRBD2. The CDR3 totals 14 residues. V trimming: 7 bases; J trimming: 4 bases; junction bases outside the gene matches: 2. Per the germline V gene, CDR1 is MNHEY and CDR2 is SVGAGI.